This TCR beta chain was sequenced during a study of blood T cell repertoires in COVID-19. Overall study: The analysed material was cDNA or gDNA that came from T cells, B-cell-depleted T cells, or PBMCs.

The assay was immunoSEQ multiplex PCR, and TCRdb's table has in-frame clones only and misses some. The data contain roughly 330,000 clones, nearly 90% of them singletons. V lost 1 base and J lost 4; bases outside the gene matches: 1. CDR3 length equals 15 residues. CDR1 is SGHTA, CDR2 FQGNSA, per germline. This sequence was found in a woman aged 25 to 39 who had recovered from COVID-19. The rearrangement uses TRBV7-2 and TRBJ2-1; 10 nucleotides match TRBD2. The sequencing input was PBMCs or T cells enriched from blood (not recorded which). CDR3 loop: CASSLGAGGYNEQFF. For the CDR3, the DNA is TGTGCCAGCAGCTTAGGAGCGGGGGGGTACAATGAGCAGTTCTTC.